This passage covers 7 T cell receptor beta chains from one sample sequenced in a study of beta chain features in type 1 diabetes. Sequencing targeted expressed TCRB transcripts, as all isolated RNA had been reverse transcribed. Here immunoSEQ multiplex PCR was the method, and the copy in TCRdb shows in-frame clones only, minus some. The sample includes 900,000 or so clones, around a sixth of them seen just once. Sequencing was done on a sample of naive CD4+ T cells from blood. All receptors come from a woman between 18 and 30 years old in good health.

The chain uses TRBV7-2 and TRBJ2-2; TRBD1 matches at 7 bases. The CDR3 loop spans 15 amino acids. The germline V gene has CDR1 SGHTA and CDR2 FQGNSA. With V trimmed by 2 bases and J by 7 bases, 7 bases remained unmatched. The CDR3 region has the DNA TGTGCCAGCAGCTTATACAGGGGATCCGGCGGGGAGCTGTTTTTT. Translation: CASSLYRGSGGELFF. Full variable domain (remainder filled in from reference TRBV7-2 and TRBJ2-2): GAGVSQSPSNKVTEKGKDVELRCDPISGHTALYWYRQSLGQGLEFLIYFQGNSAPDKSGLPSDRFSAERTGGSVSTLTIQRTQQEDSAVYLCASSLYRGSGGELFFGEGSRLTVL.

This clone occurred once. The chain links TRBV4-1 to TRBJ1-2; TRBD1 matches 7 bases. The CDR3 contains 15 residues. The V gene's germline CDR1 is MGHRA and CDR2 YSYEKL. The trim removed 5 bases at V and 2 bases at J, leaving 8 bases unmatched. The CDR3 region is CASSSGPQGNYGYTF. CDR3 DNA: TGCGCCAGCAGCTCAGGACCACAGGGGAACTATGGCTACACCTTC.

V is TRBV11-2 and J is TRBJ2-7; 9 positions match TRBD2. The J segment lost 4 bases and the V segment lost 5 bases, leaving 12 bases of the junction unmatched. Looked up from germline, CDR1 is SGHAT and CDR2 is FQNNGV. CDR3 length equals 16 residues. In DNA form, the CDR3 reads TGTGCCAGCAGCCCAGTCGGGGGCGGGAGGGCGTACGAGCAGTACTTC. Translating gives CASSPVGGGRAYEQYF.

This clone was observed a handful of times. The V and J genes are TRBV7-2 and TRBJ2-1, with 7 bases fitting TRBD2. The CDR3 has 16 amino acids. The V gene's germline CDR1 is SGHTA and CDR2 FQGNSA. Trimming removed 5 bases from V and 1 base from J; junction bases left unmatched: 8. CDR3 DNA: TGTGCCAGCAGCACAGTGCTGGGGGGGTCCTACAATGAGCAGTTCTTC. It translates to CASSTVLGGSYNEQFF.

This chain joins TRBV7-2 and TRBJ1-3; D remains unclear. This CDR3 is built from 15 residues. The V gene lost 3 bases and the J gene lost 0 bases, with 9 bases spanning the gap. Germline lookup yields CDR1 SGHTA and CDR2 FQGNSA. The CDR3 region has the DNA TGTGCCAGCAGCTTCCAGGACGACTCTGGAAACACCATATATTTT. Translation: CASSFQDDSGNTIYF.

This clone turned up a few times. The chain carries TRBV27 and TRBJ1-2; D unclear. Germline V CDR1 and CDR2: MNHEY, SMNVEV (reference sequence). The CDR3 is 14 amino acids. Trimming took 6 bases from V and 4 from J, leaving 15 bases between them. In DNA, the CDR3 is TGTGCCAGCAGGGTGGCGGAGTCGCCCTATGGCTACACCTTC. It translates to CASRVAESPYGYTF.

The chain combines TRBV10-3 with TRBJ2-5; D is unresolved. The CDR3 has 13 amino acids. Trimming stripped 2 bases from V and 3 bases from J, with 7 bases between. Germline V gene lookup returns CDR1 ENHRY and CDR2 SYGVKD. CDR3 coding DNA: TGTGCCATCAGTGAGAGGCTGAAAGAGACCCAGTACTTC. Translation: CAISERLKETQYF.